This TCR beta chain was identified in a study of blood T cell repertoires in COVID-19. Profiled with immunoSEQ multiplex PCR; TCRdb holds only in-frame clones, not every one. The table has approximately 51,000 clones, 80% to 90% seen once. CDR1 is SGDLS, CDR2 YYNGEE, per germline. V lost 1 base and J 5 bases, leaving 12 bases between the germline ends. CDR3 length: 14 residues. Sequencing was performed on peripheral blood. The clonotype originates from a woman of 80 years or more with COVID-19, enrolled during active disease. This chain uses TRBV9 with TRBJ1-1; D is unresolved. In DNA, the CDR3 is TGTGCCAGCAGCGTACGACGGGAACGGACTGAAGCTTTCTTT. This translates into CASSVRRERTEAFF.